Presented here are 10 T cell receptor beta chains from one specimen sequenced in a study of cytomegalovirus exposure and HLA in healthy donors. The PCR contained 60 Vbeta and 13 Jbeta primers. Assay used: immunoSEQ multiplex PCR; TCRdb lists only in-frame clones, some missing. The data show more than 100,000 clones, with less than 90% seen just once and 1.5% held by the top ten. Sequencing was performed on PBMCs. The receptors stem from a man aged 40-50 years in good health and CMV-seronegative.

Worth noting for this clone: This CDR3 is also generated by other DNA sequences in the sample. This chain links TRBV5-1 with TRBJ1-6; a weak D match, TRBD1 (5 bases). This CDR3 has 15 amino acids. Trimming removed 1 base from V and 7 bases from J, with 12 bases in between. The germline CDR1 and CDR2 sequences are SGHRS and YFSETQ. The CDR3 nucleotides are TGCGCCAGCAGCTTGTCCGCAGGGTCCAATTCACCCCTCCACTTT. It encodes CASSLSAGSNSPLHF.

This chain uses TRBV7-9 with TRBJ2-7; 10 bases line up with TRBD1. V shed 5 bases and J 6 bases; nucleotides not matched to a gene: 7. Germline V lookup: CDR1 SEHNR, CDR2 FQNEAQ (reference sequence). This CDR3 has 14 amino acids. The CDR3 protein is CASSGRDRGLEQYF. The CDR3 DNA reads TGTGCCAGCAGCGGCCGGGACAGGGGTCTCGAGCAGTACTTC. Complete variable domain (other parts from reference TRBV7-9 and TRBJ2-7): DTGVSQNPRHKITKRGQNVTFRCDPISEHNRLYWYRQTLGQGPEFLTYFQNEAQLEKSRLLSDRFSAERPKGSFSTLEIQRTEQGDSAMYLCASSGRDRGLEQYFGPGTRLTVT.

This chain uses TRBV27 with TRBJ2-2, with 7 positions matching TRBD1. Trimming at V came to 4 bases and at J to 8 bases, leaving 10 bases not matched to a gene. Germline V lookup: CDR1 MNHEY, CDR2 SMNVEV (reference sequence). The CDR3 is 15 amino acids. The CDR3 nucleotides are TGTGCCAGCAGTTGGGACAGTGGAGGACCGGGGGAGCTGTTTTTT. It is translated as CASSWDSGGPGELFF.

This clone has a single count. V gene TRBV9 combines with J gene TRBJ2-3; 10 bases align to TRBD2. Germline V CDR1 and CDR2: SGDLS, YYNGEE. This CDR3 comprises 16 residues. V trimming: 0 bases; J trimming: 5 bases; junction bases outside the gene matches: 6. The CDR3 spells CASSVGSGGVLDTQYF. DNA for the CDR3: TGTGCCAGCAGCGTAGGGAGCGGGGGGGTATTAGATACGCAGTATTTT.

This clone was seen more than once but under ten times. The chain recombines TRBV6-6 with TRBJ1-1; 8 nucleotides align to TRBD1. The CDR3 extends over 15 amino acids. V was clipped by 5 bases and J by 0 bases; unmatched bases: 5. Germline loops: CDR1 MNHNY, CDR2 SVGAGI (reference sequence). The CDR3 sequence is CASSPSTGVNTEAFF. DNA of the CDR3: TGTGCCAGCAGTCCATCGACAGGGGTGAACACTGAAGCTTTCTTT.

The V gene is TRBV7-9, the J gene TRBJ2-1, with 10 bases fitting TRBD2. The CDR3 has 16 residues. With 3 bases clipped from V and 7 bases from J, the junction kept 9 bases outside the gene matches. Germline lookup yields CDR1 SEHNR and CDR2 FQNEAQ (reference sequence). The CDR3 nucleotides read TGTGCCAGCAGCTTTTGGCTAGCGGGAGCCCGGAATGAGCAGTTCTTC. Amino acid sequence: CASSFWLAGARNEQFF.

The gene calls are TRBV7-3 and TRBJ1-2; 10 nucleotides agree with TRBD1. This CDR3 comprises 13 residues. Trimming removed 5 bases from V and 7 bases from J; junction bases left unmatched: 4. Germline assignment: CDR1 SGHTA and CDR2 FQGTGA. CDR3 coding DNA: TGTGCCAGCAGCCCCGGACAGGGGGGTGGCTACACCTTC. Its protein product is CASSPGQGGGYTF. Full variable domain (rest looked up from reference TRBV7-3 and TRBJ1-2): GAGVSQTPSNKVTEKGKYVELRCDPISGHTALYWYRQSLGQGPEFLIYFQGTGAADDSGLPNDRFFAVRPEGSVSTLKIQRTERGDSAVYLCASSPGQGGGYTFGSGTRLTVV.

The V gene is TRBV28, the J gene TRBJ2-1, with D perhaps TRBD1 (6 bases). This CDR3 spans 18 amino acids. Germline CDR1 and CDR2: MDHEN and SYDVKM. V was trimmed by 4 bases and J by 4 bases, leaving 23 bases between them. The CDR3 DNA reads TGTGCCAGCAGTTCCCACTCCCCTTCCCCTACAGGGTACAATGAGCAGTTCTTC. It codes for CASSSHSPSPTGYNEQFF.

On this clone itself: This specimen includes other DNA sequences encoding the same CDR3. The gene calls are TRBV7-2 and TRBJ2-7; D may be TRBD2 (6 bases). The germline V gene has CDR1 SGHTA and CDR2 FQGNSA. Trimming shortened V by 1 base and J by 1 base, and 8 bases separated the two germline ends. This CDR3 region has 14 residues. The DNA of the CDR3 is TGTGCCAGCAGCTTAGGTCGGGGGTCCTACGAGCAGTACTTC. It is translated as CASSLGRGSYEQYF.

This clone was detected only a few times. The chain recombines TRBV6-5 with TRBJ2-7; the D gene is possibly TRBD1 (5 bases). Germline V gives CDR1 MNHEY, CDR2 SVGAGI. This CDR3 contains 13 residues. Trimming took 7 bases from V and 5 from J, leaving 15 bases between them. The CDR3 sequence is CASIDSIVNEQYF. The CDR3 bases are TGTGCCAGCATAGACAGCATTGTTAACGAGCAGTACTTC.